This is a list of T cell receptor beta chains from one sample in a study of T cell responses to AZD1222 COVID-19 vaccine. Sequenced by immunoSEQ multiplex PCR; TCRdb stores in-frame clones only, minus some. Of roughly 130,000 clones listed, around 85% were seen once; the top ten hold 1.5% to 2%. The source material was peripheral blood, sampled on day 0 of AZD1222 vaccination. These receptors came from an adult in good health. CDR3s include the opening cysteine and the closing phenylalanine or tryptophan. A D gene is named only where the DNA matches it firmly. Clone size is given for some rows only: seen once, a few or many times, or a class if the clone is expanded.

CDR3 length | J gene | D gene | clone size | V gene | CDR3 DNA | CDR3 protein
12 | TRBJ2-7 | NA | NA | TRBV27 | TGTGCCAGCAGCAGCGGAAACTACGAGCAGTACTTC | CASSSGNYEQYF
15 | TRBJ1-2 | TRBD1 | NA | TRBV10-3 | TGTGCCATCAGTGATGTGGGCAGGGGGGTCTATGGCTACACCTTC | CAISDVGRGVYGYTF
12 | TRBJ2-4 | TRBD2 | NA | TRBV30 | TGTGCCTGGAGTGCGGGACTAGCTGGGCAGTACTTC | CAWSAGLAGQYF
15 | TRBJ1-1 | TRBD1 | NA | TRBV16 | TGTGCCAGCAGTCCCGAAGGGACAGCCAACACTGAAGCTTTCTTT | CASSPEGTANTEAFF
14 | TRBJ2-4 | NA | NA | TRBV6-6 | TGTGCCAGCAGTTACTCCGAGGCAACGGGGATTCAGTACTTC | CASSYSEATGIQYF
14 | TRBJ1-5 | NA | NA | TRBV16 | TGTGCCAGCAGCCATAGATCGAGCAATCAGCCCCAGCATTTT | CASSHRSSNQPQHF
15 | TRBJ2-1 | NA | NA | TRBV30 | TGTGCCTGGAGAGGGTCTAGCGCCGTTTACAATGAGCAGTTCTTC | CAWRGSSAVYNEQFF
15 | TRBJ2-1 | TRBD1 | few | TRBV6-1 | TGTGCCAGCAGTGAAGGGGTTGAAGGGACAGGGGGTCAGTTCTTC | CASSEGVEGTGGQFF
16 | TRBJ1-2 | NA | NA | TRBV27 | TGTGCCAGCAGTCCCCGGGGGTCCCTTTTAGTCTATGGCTACACCTTC | CASSPRGSLLVYGYTF
18 | TRBJ1-2 | NA | NA | TRBV9 | TGTGCCAGCAGAAAACTAGACAGGTATGGGCCCCGGGACTATGGCTACACCTTC | CASRKLDRYGPRDYGYTF